This TCR beta chain was retrieved from a study of regulatory T cells in long-lasting Graves disease. The germline CDR1 and CDR2 sequences are SGHTA and FQGTGA. Between the trimmed V and J ends, which lost 2 bases and 2 bases, there was a span of 11 bases. The CDR3 spans 15 residues. The time point is: newly diagnosed GD, antithyroid drugs for less than 3 months. The authors made the TCR library using RNA they extracted from PBMCs. Library construction for TCR beta used iRepertoire HTBI primers and Arm-PCR of CDR3 regions. TCRdb processed the multiplex PCR reads anew with MiXCR; each CDR3 protein has one entry. The data contain about 470,000 distinct CDR3 sequences, 14% to 15% of them singletons. The same sample was also studied in work on T cells in Graves' hyperthyroidism and ophthalmopathy.

The clonotype comes from a woman in her twenties or thirties with Graves disease. The sample consisted of peripheral blood mononuclear cells (PBMCs), taken at new diagnosis, from a patient treated with antithyroid drugs. The V gene is TRBV7-3, the J gene TRBJ2-3; maybe TRBD2 (6 bases). CDR3 DNA: TGTGCCAGCAGCTTAGCGGGAACCCACACAGATACGCAGTATTTT. Translating it yields CASSLAGTHTDTQYF.